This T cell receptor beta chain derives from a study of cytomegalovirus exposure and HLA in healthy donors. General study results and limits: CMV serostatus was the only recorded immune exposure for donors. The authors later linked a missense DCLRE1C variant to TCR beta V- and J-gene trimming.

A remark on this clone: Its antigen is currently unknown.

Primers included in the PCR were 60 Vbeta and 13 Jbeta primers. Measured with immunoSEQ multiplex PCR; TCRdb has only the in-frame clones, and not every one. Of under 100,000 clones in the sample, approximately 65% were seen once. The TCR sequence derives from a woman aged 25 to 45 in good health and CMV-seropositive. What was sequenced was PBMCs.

The CDR3 loop reads CASEPGANQPQHF. The CDR3 DNA follows: TGTGCCAGCGAACCAGGGGCGAATCAGCCCCAGCATTTT. The chain has TRBV19 and TRBJ1-5; a weak D match, TRBD1 (6 bases). The V end was cut by 9 bases, the J end by 4 bases, with 13 bases between. The CDR3 has 13 residues. Per germline, CDR1 LNHDA and CDR2 SQIVND (reference sequence).